The clone carrying this T cell receptor (beta chain) came up a few times. The antigen remains unidentified. The data are from a study of cytomegalovirus exposure and HLA in healthy donors. Overall study findings and caveats: Later work associated 16,951 TCR beta sequences with HLA alleles at 0.05 false discovery rate. With high specificity and sensitivity, the classifier reportedly diagnosed cytomegalovirus status. CMV serostatus was the sole immune exposure information available.

Amplification used 60 Vbeta primers and 13 Jbeta primers. Method: immunoSEQ multiplex PCR; TCRdb's copy keeps in-frame clones and lacks some. The data show 200,000 or so clones, around 79% seen once. J lost 7 bases, V lost 6 bases, and 7 bases had no gene match. The germline gives CDR1 SGHTA, CDR2 FQGNSA. The CDR3 runs 13 residues. Sequencing input: PBMCs. The chain uses TRBV7-2 and TRBJ2-5, with 8 nucleotides matching TRBD1. This TCR derives from a male donor in good health and CMV-seropositive. The CDR3 nucleotides are TGTGCCAGCAGACCGGACAGGGACGGGACCCAGTACTTC. It specifies CASRPDRDGTQYF. The full variable domain, in which reference TRBV7-2 and TRBJ2-5 provide the parts outside the CDR3, is GAGVSQSPSNKVTEKGKDVELRCDPISGHTALYWYRQSLGQGLEFLIYFQGNSAPDKSGLPSDRFSAERTGGSVSTLTIQRTQQEDSAVYLCASRPDRDGTQYFGPGTRLLVL.